The rows below give T cell receptor beta chains drawn from one sample of a study of shared clonotypes between healthy human individuals. The table came from immunoSEQ multiplex PCR; TCRdb's copy has only in-frame clones and leaves some out. The table records millions of clones, more than 80% of them present only once. Input material: naive CD4+ T cells from PBMCs. All receptors derive from a man between 18 and 35 years old in good health. Some clones in this sample may be carry-over from other donors' samples. The CDR3 runs from the conserved cysteine through the conserved F or W. Each record gives: clone size, D gene, J gene, V gene, CDR3 DNA, CDR3 protein. D genes are given only for firm matches. A clone size is listed for some rows: how often the clone was seen (once, few, many), or a class if it is expanded.

once,-,TRBJ2-2,TRBV7-3,TGTGCCAGCAGCCAGATCTCCACCGGGGAGCTGTTTTTT,CASSQISTGELFF
-,-,TRBJ1-5,TRBV15,TGTGCCACCAGCAGAGAGGGACGGAGCAATCAGCCCCAGCATTTT,CATSREGRSNQPQHF
-,-,TRBJ1-1,TRBV4-1,TGCGCCAGCAGCCGCCCAGGGCACAGGGACCCTGAAGCTTTCTTT,CASSRPGHRDPEAFF
-,-,TRBJ1-1,TRBV7-4,TGTGCCAGCAGCCGCGACCTATGGGTGTGGGGGGACACTGAAGCTTTCTTT,CASSRDLWVWGDTEAFF
-,TRBD1,TRBJ1-3,TRBV19,TGTGCCAGTAGTAACAGGGGTAGAGGAAACACCATATATTTT,CASSNRGRGNTIYF
-,TRBD2,TRBJ2-7,TRBV5-1,TGCGCCAGCCACGGACTAGCGGGAGGCCCCATGGAGCAGTACTTC,CASHGLAGGPMEQYF
-,TRBD1,TRBJ1-1,TRBV7-9,TGTGCCAGCAGCTCACCGGGACAGGGGACTATGAACACTGAAGCTTTCTTT,CASSSPGQGTMNTEAFF
-,-,TRBJ1-6,TRBV11-3,TGTGCCAGCAGCTTAGAGGGACACCTCCCTGGGGATTCACCCCTCCACTTT,CASSLEGHLPGDSPLHF
-,TRBD1,TRBJ1-4,TRBV5-4,TGTGCCAGCAGCCTGCCCCAGGGGGGAACTAATGAAAAACTGTTTTTT,CASSLPQGGTNEKLFF
-,-,TRBJ1-3,TRBV5-1,TGCGCCAGCAGCGAAACGGCAGTAACTGGAAACACCATATATTTT,CASSETAVTGNTIYF
-,-,TRBJ2-7,TRBV28,TGTGCCAGCAGTTTAAAAGGGAGCGAGCAGTACTTC,CASSLKGSEQYF
-,TRBD2,TRBJ2-1,TRBV5-6,TGTGCCAGCAGCGGGGGACTAGCTCGCTCCTACAATGAGCAGTTCTTC,CASSGGLARSYNEQFF
-,-,TRBJ2-2,TRBV18,TGTGCCAGCTCCCCCATAAAAGGGACCGGGGAGCTGTTTTTT,CASSPIKGTGELFF
-,TRBD2,TRBJ2-1,TRBV9,TGTGCCAGCAGCGCGGGGACTAGCGGGAGGGCTGTCGATGAGCAGTTCTTC,CASSAGTSGRAVDEQFF
-,-,TRBJ2-5,TRBV6-5,TGTGCCAGCAGTTACAGGACGCTCTCGGAGACCCAGTACTTC,CASSYRTLSETQYF
-,-,TRBJ2-2,TRBV7-2,TGTGCCAGCAGCCCAGACAGGTCCTTTAATGGGGAGCTGTTTTTT,CASSPDRSFNGELFF
-,TRBD1,TRBJ2-7,TRBV5-1,TGCGCCAGCAGCTTGGCAGGGGGCATCTACGAGCAGTACTTC,CASSLAGGIYEQYF
once,TRBD1,TRBJ1-2,TRBV6-6,TGTGCGACAGGGAAGGGCTACACCTTC,CATGKGYTF
-,-,TRBJ1-5,TRBV23-1,TGCGCCAGCAGTCCCTCGGGGGAAAGACAAGATCAGCCCCAGCATTTT,CASSPSGERQDQPQHF
-,TRBD2,TRBJ2-7,TRBV6-5,TGTGCCAGCAGTTTTACTAGCGGGAGCAAAGCCGAGCAGTACTTC,CASSFTSGSKAEQYF
-,-,TRBJ1-2,TRBV28,TGTGCCAGCAGTTTGGAGACCGACTATGGCTACACCTTC,CASSLETDYGYTF
-,-,TRBJ2-7,TRBV7-9,TGTGCCAGCAGCTCTGCCTACGAGCAGTACTTC,CASSSAYEQYF
-,TRBD1,TRBJ1-1,TRBV30,TGTGCCTGGAGTGTTGTAGGGGGCGCGGACACTGAAGCTTTCTTT,CAWSVVGGADTEAFF
-,-,TRBJ1-1,TRBV28,TGTGCCAGCCAAGGGCGGGGGCCGGCCACTGAAGCTTTCTTT,CASQGRGPATEAFF
few,-,TRBJ1-1,TRBV30,TGTGCCTGGAGAAGGGGGACAAACACTGAAGCTTTCTTT,CAWRRGTNTEAFF
-,-,TRBJ2-3,TRBV2,TGTGCCAGCAGTGAAAGGCCAGGGGGGACAGATACGCAGTATTTT,CASSERPGGTDTQYF
-,-,TRBJ2-5,TRBV28,TGTGCCAGCAGTTCCGGGACCCGGACCCAGTACTTC,CASSSGTRTQYF
-,TRBD2,TRBJ2-2,TRBV7-2,TGTGCCAGCAGCTTAAGGCTAGCGGGAGGGCCGACCGGGGAGCTGTTTTTT,CASSLRLAGGPTGELFF
-,TRBD2,TRBJ2-5,TRBV5-1,TGCGCCAGCAGTAGGGGACTAGCGGGAGAGGGAGAGACCCAGTACTTC,CASSRGLAGEGETQYF
-,-,TRBJ1-2,TRBV28,TGTGCCAGCAGTCCCCCCCGGGAGGTCTATGGCTACACCTTC,CASSPPREVYGYTF
-,TRBD1,TRBJ2-3,TRBV28,TGTGCCAGCAGTCTGTCTGGACAGGGCCCAGATACGCAGTATTTT,CASSLSGQGPDTQYF
-,TRBD2,TRBJ2-2,TRBV9,TGTGCCAGCAGCGTAGGGCCACTAGCGGGAGACACCGGGGAGCTGTTTTTT,CASSVGPLAGDTGELFF